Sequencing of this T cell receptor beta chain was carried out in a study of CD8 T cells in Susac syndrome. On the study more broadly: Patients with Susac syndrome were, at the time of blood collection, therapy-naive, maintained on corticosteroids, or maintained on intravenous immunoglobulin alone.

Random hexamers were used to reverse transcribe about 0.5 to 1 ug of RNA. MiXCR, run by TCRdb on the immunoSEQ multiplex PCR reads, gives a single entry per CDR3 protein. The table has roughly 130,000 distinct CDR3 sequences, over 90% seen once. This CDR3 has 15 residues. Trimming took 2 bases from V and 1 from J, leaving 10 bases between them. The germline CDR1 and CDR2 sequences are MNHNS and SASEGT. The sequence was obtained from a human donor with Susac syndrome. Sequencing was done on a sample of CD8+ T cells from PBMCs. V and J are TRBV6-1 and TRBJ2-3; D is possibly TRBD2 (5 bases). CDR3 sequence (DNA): TGTGCCAGCAGTGAACGGAACGGGGGCACAGATACGCAGTATTTT. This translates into CASSERNGGTDTQYF.